The 12 T cell receptor beta chains below come from one sample, sequenced in a study of OX40 agonist ivuxolimab in advanced cancers. Libraries were prepared by immunoSEQ multiplex PCR; TCRdb keeps only in-frame clonotypes and omits some of them. In the table there are under 40,000 clones, under 90% of which are singletons. This sample comprised CD4+ or CD8+ T cells sorted from blood, obtained in a trial of the OX40 agonist ivuxolimab. Receptors were obtained from an adult with an advanced solid tumor such as melanoma, head and neck, liver or kidney cancer.

The chain recombines TRBV7-2 with TRBJ2-1; 7 nucleotides line up with TRBD1. The CDR3 length is 15 residues. The J segment lost 8 bases and the V segment lost 6 bases, leaving 13 bases of the junction unmatched. Germline assignment: CDR1 SGHTA and CDR2 FQGNSA. CDR3 sequence reads: CASRPGQGDPHEQFF. The CDR3 region has the DNA TGTGCCAGCAGACCGGGGCAGGGGGATCCCCATGAGCAGTTCTTC.

This clone showed up just a few times. The sample has other DNA sequences that encode this CDR3 too. The chain uses TRBV5-1 and TRBJ1-4; 9 bases fit TRBD1. V was clipped by 4 bases and J by 6 bases; unmatched bases: 4. Germline CDR1 reads SGHRS; CDR2 reads YFSETQ. The CDR3 is made up of 14 amino acids. CDR3 sequence: CASSPDRGDEKLFF. CDR3 in DNA: TGCGCCAGCAGCCCGGACAGGGGAGATGAAAAACTGTTTTTT.

The V call is TRBV12-5, the J call TRBJ2-7, with a possible D match to TRBD1 (5 bases). V was pared by 1 base and J by 3 bases, with 13 bases between. The CDR3 covers 15 residues. Germline-derived CDR1 and CDR2 are LGHNT and FRNRAP. The CDR3: CASGLGLGASYEQYF. CDR3 nucleotide sequence: TGTGCTAGTGGTTTGGGTCTTGGGGCAAGCTACGAGCAGTACTTC.

The rearrangement links TRBV27 to TRBJ2-2; TRBD2 might be the D (5 bases). In germline, CDR1 is MNHEY, CDR2 SMNVEV (reference sequence). V was cut by 1 base and J by 0 bases, with 9 bases left in between. The CDR3 loop spans 16 amino acids. The CDR3 DNA follows: TGTGCCAGCAGTTTATTTGGAGGTCCGAACACCGGGGAGCTGTTTTTT. It is translated as CASSLFGGPNTGELFF.

CDR3 DNA sequence: TGTGCCAGCAGTGGCTTGGGCGGGGGGGAGACCCAGTACTTC. It encodes CASSGLGGGETQYF. The chain joins TRBV27 to TRBJ2-5, with 8 bases aligning to TRBD2. The germline V gene encodes CDR1 MNHEY and CDR2 SMNVEV (reference sequence). V was pared by 5 bases and J by 5 bases, with 7 bases of the junction left unmatched. The CDR3 is made up of 14 amino acids.

This CDR3 is CASSPGTVTNPGGYTF. The CDR3 nucleotides are TGCGCCAGCAGCCCCGGGACAGTCACAAACCCTGGGGGCTACACCTTC. The chain recombines TRBV5-1 with TRBJ1-2; the match to TRBD1 covers 7 bases. The CDR3 contains 16 residues. V gave up 4 bases and J gave up 8 bases; unmatched junction bases: 17. The germline V gene encodes CDR1 SGHRS and CDR2 YFSETQ.

This clone has only a few counts. The chain has TRBV5-1 and TRBJ2-5, with D perhaps TRBD1 or TRBD2 (5 bases each). Germline assignment: CDR1 SGHRS and CDR2 YFSETQ. Trimming took 4 bases from V and 5 from J, leaving 15 bases between them. The CDR3 runs 14 residues. The CDR3 DNA sequence: TGCGCCAGCAGCGGGGGACCCGGCGGGGAGACCCAGTACTTC. Its translation is CASSGGPGGETQYF.

This sequence joins TRBV5-6 and TRBJ1-2; D unclear. V lost 2 bases and J lost 5, with 10 bases in between. Germline V gene lookup returns CDR1 SGHDT and CDR2 YYEEEE. CDR3 length: 13 residues. The CDR3 region has the DNA TGTGCCAGCAGCTTTGCAGCCACATATGGCTACACCTTC. Translation: CASSFAATYGYTF.

The rearrangement uses TRBV28 and TRBJ1-5; D might be TRBD1 (5 bases). The V end was cut by 8 bases, the J end by 4 bases, with 15 bases between. The germline gives CDR1 MDHEN, CDR2 SYDVKM. The CDR3 is 14 amino acids. CDR3: CASEKGRWNQPQHF. The DNA of the CDR3 is TGTGCCAGCGAGAAGGGACGTTGGAATCAGCCCCAGCATTTT.

The table lists this clone with a few counts. This chain links TRBV28 with TRBJ1-1; the D is unclear. Trimming cost V 6 bases and J 5 bases, with 10 bases left between them. Germline values: CDR1 MDHEN, CDR2 SYDVKM. The CDR3 loop spans 12 amino acids. The CDR3 is CASRKGGTEAFF. The CDR3 DNA is TGTGCCAGCAGAAAAGGAGGGACTGAAGCTTTCTTT.

The J gene is TRBJ1-5, the V gene TRBV6-5, with D perhaps matching TRBD1 (6 bases). CDR1 MNHEY and CDR2 SVGAGI come from the germline V gene. CDR3 length: 13 residues. V gave up 5 bases and J gave up 5 bases, with 10 bases separating them. The CDR3: CASSGDIDQPQHF. The CDR3 nucleotides are TGTGCCAGCAGTGGGGACATTGATCAGCCCCAGCATTTT.

The genes are TRBV25-1 and TRBJ1-1; weak D call: TRBD1 (5 bases). The CDR3 consists of 13 residues. The germline V and J ends were trimmed by 1 base and 5 bases, with 8 bases remaining between them. Germline V gene sequence: CDR1 MGHDK, CDR2 SYGVNS. CDR3 region: CASSEFWGTEAFF. The CDR3 nucleotides read TGTGCCAGCAGTGAATTCTGGGGGACTGAAGCTTTCTTT.